The TCR beta chain described here comes from a study of shared clonotypes between healthy human individuals. Sequencing was performed with immunoSEQ multiplex PCR; in TCRdb, only in-frame clones are kept and a portion is missing. Of 640,000 or so clones in the sample, more than 70% were seen once. This clone was observed once. The antigen is unknown. Study-wide results and limits: Only blood samples were collected, and tissue repertoires likely differ.

The CDR3 sequence is 12 residues long. Germline V CDR1 and CDR2: SQVTM, ANQGSEA. V lost 4 bases and J 4 bases, leaving 8 bases between the germline ends. The chain combines TRBV29-1 with TRBJ1-3, with a possible D match to TRBD1 (6 bases). The clonotype was recovered from a woman aged 30 to 39 in good health. The sequencing input was memory CD4+ T cells sorted from blood. Subset defined: CD45RA-negative fraction. The CDR3 region is CSVGDRGNTIYF. The CDR3 DNA sequence: TGCAGCGTTGGTGACAGGGGAAACACCATATATTTT.